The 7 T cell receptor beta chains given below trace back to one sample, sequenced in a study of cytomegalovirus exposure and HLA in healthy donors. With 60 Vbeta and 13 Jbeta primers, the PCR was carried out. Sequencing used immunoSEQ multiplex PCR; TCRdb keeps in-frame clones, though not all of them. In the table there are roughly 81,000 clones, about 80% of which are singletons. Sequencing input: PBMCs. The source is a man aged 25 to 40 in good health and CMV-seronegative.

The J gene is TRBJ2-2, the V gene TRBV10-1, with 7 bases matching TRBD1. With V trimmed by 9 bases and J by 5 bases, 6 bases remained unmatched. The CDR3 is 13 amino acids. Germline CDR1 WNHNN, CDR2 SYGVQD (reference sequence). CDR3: CARTGYKTGELFF. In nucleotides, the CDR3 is TGCGCCAGGACAGGGTATAAGACCGGGGAGCTGTTTTTT.

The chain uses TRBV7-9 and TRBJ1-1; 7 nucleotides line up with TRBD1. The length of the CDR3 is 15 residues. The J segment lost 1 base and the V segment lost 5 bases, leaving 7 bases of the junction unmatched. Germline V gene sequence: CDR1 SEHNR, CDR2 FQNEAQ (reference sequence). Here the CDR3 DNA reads TGTGCCAGCAGCCCCCTGGCAGGGGGGAACACTGAAGCTTTCTTT. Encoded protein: CASSPLAGGNTEAFF. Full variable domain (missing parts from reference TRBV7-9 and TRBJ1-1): DTGVSQNPRHKITKRGQNVTFRCDPISEHNRLYWYRQTLGQGPEFLTYFQNEAQLEKSRLLSDRFSAERPKGSFSTLEIQRTEQGDSAMYLCASSPLAGGNTEAFFGQGTRLTVV.

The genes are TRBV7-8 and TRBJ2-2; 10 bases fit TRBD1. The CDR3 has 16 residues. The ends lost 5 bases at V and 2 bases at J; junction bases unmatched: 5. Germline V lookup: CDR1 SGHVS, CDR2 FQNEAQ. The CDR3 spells CASSPRDRGNTGELFF. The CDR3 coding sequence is TGTGCCAGCAGCCCCCGGGACAGGGGCAACACCGGGGAGCTGTTTTTT.

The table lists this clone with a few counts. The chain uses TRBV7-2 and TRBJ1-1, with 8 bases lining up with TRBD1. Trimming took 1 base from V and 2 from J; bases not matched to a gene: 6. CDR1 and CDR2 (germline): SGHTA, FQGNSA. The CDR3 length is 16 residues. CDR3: CASSLGADRVNTEAFF. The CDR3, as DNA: TGTGCCAGCAGCTTAGGGGCGGACAGGGTAAACACTGAAGCTTTCTTT. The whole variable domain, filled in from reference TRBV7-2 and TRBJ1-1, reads GAGVSQSPSNKVTEKGKDVELRCDPISGHTALYWYRQSLGQGLEFLIYFQGNSAPDKSGLPSDRFSAERTGGSVSTLTIQRTQQEDSAVYLCASSLGADRVNTEAFFGQGTRLTVV.

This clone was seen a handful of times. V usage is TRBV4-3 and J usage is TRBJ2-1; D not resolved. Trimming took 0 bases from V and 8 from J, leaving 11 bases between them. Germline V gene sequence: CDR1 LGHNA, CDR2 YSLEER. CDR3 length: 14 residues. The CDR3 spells CASSQDRFRDEQFF. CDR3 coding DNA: TGCGCCAGCAGCCAAGATCGTTTCCGGGATGAGCAGTTCTTC.

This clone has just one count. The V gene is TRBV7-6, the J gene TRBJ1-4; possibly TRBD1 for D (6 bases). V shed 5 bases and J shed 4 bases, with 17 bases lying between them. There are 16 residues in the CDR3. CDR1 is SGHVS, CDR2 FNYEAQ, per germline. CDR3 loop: CASSKGGGHSNEKLFF. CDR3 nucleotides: TGTGCCAGCAGCAAAGGGGGGGGACACAGTAATGAAAAACTGTTTTTT.

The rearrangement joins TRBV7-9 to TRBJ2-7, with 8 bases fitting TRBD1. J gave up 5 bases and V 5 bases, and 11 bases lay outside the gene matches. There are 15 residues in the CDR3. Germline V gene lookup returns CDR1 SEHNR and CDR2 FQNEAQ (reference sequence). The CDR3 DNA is TGTGCCAGCAGCCCCGGACAGGGCGTTTCCCACGAGCAGTACTTC. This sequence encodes CASSPGQGVSHEQYF.